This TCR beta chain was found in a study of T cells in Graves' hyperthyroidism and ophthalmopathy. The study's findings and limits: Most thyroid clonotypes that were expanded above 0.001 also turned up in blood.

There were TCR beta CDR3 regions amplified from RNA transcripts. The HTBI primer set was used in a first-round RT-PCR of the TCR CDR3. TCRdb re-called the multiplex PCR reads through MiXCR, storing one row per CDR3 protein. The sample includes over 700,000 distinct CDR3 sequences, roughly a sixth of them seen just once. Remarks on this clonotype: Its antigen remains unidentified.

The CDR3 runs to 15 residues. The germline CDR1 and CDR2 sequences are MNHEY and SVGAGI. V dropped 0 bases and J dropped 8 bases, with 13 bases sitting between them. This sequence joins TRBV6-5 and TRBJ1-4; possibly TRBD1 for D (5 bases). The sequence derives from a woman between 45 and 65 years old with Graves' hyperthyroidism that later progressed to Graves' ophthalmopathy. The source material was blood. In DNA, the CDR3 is TGTGCCAGCAGTTACTCGGGGCAATTGAAGGAAAAACTGTTTTTT. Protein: CASSYSGQLKEKLFF.